Each of the 12 T cell receptor beta chains below was sequenced from the same sample in a study of cytomegalovirus exposure and HLA in healthy donors. Data came from immunoSEQ multiplex PCR; TCRdb stores just in-frame clones and leaves some out. The data show fewer than 90,000 clones, approximately 81% seen once. The sample taken for sequencing was PBMCs. Receptors originate from a woman between 18 and 30 years old in good health and CMV-seropositive.

The chain has TRBV6-1 and TRBJ1-5; D might be TRBD1 (5 bases). Germline-derived CDR1 and CDR2 are MNHNS and SASEGT. The CDR3 runs 13 residues. Trimming pared 8 bases from V and 4 bases from J, leaving 12 bases between. CDR3 loop: CASSPGLNQPQHF. The CDR3 coding sequence is TGTGCCAGCTCGCCAGGGCTAAATCAGCCCCAGCATTTT.

CDR3 sequence: CASSLNRAEDTDTQYF. CDR3 in DNA: TGTGCCAGCAGTCTCAACAGGGCGGAGGACACAGATACGCAGTATTTT. The chain has TRBV28 and TRBJ2-3; D may be TRBD1 (6 bases). The length of the CDR3 is 16 residues. Germline-derived CDR1 and CDR2 are MDHEN and SYDVKM. Trimming shortened V by 5 bases and J by 2 bases, and 17 bases separated the two germline ends.

The chain combines TRBV19 with TRBJ1-2; TRBD1 is a possible D gene (6 bases). Trimming removed 4 bases from V and 0 bases from J, with 15 bases in between. From germline, CDR1 is LNHDA and CDR2 SQIVND (reference sequence). The CDR3 has 16 amino acids. The CDR3 DNA follows: TGTGCCAGTAGTACGGGACAACGATACCCTAACTATGGCTACACCTTC. Translation gives CASSTGQRYPNYGYTF.

This clone was seen a single time. This chain connects TRBV28 to TRBJ2-1, with TRBD1 matching over 9 bases. CDR3 size: 19 residues. Germline V gene lookup returns CDR1 MDHEN and CDR2 SYDVKM. Trimming at V came to 8 bases and at J to 9 bases, leaving 26 bases not matched to a gene. DNA for the CDR3: TGTGCCAGCGATCCGCTCCCGGGACAGGGAAAGGGGTCTACATTTGAGCAGTTCTTC. This codes for CASDPLPGQGKGSTFEQFF.

V gene TRBV2 combines with J gene TRBJ2-3; 15 bases are shared with TRBD2. This CDR3 has 16 residues. Germline assignment: CDR1 SNHLY and CDR2 FYNNEI. Losses at the gene ends were 8 bases for V and 1 base for J; bases not matched to a gene: 4. Written as DNA, the CDR3 is TGTGCCAGCGGACTAGCGGGGGGGTGGGGCACAGATACGCAGTATTTT. It encodes CASGLAGGWGTDTQYF.

This clone is a singleton in its sample. V usage is TRBV13 and J usage is TRBJ2-7, with a possible D match to TRBD1 (8 bases). This CDR3 region has 17 residues. Trimming pared 5 bases from V and 5 bases from J, leaving 25 bases between. CDR1 and CDR2 (germline): PRHDT, FYEKMQ (reference sequence). CDR3 DNA: TGTGCCAGCAGCCCCTACGGACAGGGAGGGAATAGTGACGAGCAGTACTTC. It yields the protein CASSPYGQGGNSDEQYF.

The chain carries TRBV9 and TRBJ2-2; TRBD1 is a possible D gene (6 bases). CDR1 and CDR2 from the germline V gene are SGDLS and YYNGEE. The CDR3 is 15 amino acids. V lost 3 bases to trimming and J lost 5 bases, with 14 bases between them. CDR3: CASSGDRTGTGELFF. As DNA, the CDR3 is TGTGCCAGCAGCGGTGACAGGACCGGGACCGGGGAGCTGTTTTTT.

J is TRBJ1-2 and V is TRBV29-1; D uncertain. Germline values: CDR1 SQVTM, CDR2 ANQGSEA. The CDR3 has 11 amino acids. V was pared by 7 bases and J by 4 bases, with 10 bases between. The DNA for the CDR3 is TGCAGCGGTTCTTCGGGCTATGGCTACACCTTC. It translates to CSGSSGYGYTF.

A few counts support this clone. This chain connects TRBV28 to TRBJ2-3; 10 nucleotides match TRBD2. The V gene's germline CDR1 is MDHEN and CDR2 SYDVKM. CDR3 length equals 14 residues. J gave up 6 bases and V 2 bases, and 2 bases lay outside the gene matches. The CDR3 loop reads CASSLASGGDTQYF. As DNA, the CDR3 is TGTGCCAGCAGTTTAGCTAGCGGGGGCGATACGCAGTATTTT. The entire variable domain, with the rest obtained from reference TRBV28 and TRBJ2-3, is as follows: DVKVTQSSRYLVKRTGEKVFLECVQDMDHENMFWYRQDPGLGLRLIYFSYDVKMKEKGDIPEGYSVSREKKERFSLILESASTNQTSMYLCASSLASGGDTQYFGPGTRLTVL.

The rearrangement uses TRBV7-7 and TRBJ2-5, with a tentative D call TRBD1 (5 bases). CDR1 SSHAT and CDR2 FNYEAQ come from the germline V gene (reference sequence). CDR3 length: 14 amino acids. Trimming removed 2 bases from V and 2 bases from J, with 9 bases in between. The CDR3 sequence: CASSLQAGQETQYF. The DNA for the CDR3 is TGTGCCAGCAGCTTACAGGCAGGGCAAGAGACCCAGTACTTC.

The V call is TRBV27, the J call TRBJ1-1; D is ambiguous. Germline CDR1 is MNHEY and CDR2 is SMNVEV (reference sequence). The V end was cut by 6 bases, the J end by 3 bases, with 11 bases between. CDR3 length: 13 amino acids. The CDR3 sequence is CASSLQEYTEAFF. In DNA form, the CDR3 reads TGTGCCAGCAGCCTTCAAGAGTACACTGAAGCTTTCTTT.

CDR3 bases: TGCGCCAGCAGCTTGCTGACAGGGGACAATGAGCAGTTCTTC. It translates to CASSLLTGDNEQFF. This chain links TRBV5-1 with TRBJ2-1; 8 bases line up with TRBD1. The germline CDR1 and CDR2 sequences are SGHRS and YFSETQ. The CDR3 has 14 amino acids. Trimming cost V 1 base and J 5 bases; bases outside gene matches: 2.